One sample yielded the 32 T cell receptor beta chains listed below, sequenced in a study of blood T cell repertoires in COVID-19. Method: immunoSEQ multiplex PCR; TCRdb's copy keeps in-frame clones and lacks some. This sample has roughly 320,000 clones; about nine tenths occur once, and the top ten carry about 4.6%. Material: PBMCs or T cells enriched from blood (not recorded which). These receptor sequences come from a man aged 25-40 years who had recovered from COVID-19.

This clone was recorded a few times. The chain uses TRBV4-1 and TRBJ2-7; 7 bases align to TRBD1. Germline V gene lookup returns CDR1 MGHRA and CDR2 YSYEKL. The CDR3 loop spans 14 amino acids. J was trimmed by 5 bases and V by 1 base; bases with no gene match: 5. The CDR3 DNA follows: TGCGCCAGCAGCCAAGCAGGGACAGTACACGAGCAGTACTTC. This translates into CASSQAGTVHEQYF.

The rearrangement links TRBV10-3 to TRBJ1-2, with a possible D match to TRBD1 (5 bases). This CDR3 region has 14 residues. Per germline, CDR1 ENHRY and CDR2 SYGVKD. The V end lost 0 bases, the J end lost 4 bases, and 9 bases lay between the germline ends. Here the CDR3 DNA reads TGTGCCATCAGTGAGTCGACAGCCCCCTATGGCTACACCTTC. It is translated as CAISESTAPYGYTF.

This rearrangement joins TRBV11-2 to TRBJ2-2; D is possibly TRBD2 (5 bases). V shed 5 bases and J shed 4 bases, with 17 bases lying between them. The CDR3 is made up of 16 amino acids. CDR1 is SGHAT and CDR2 is FQNNGV in the germline V gene. CDR3 in DNA: TGTGCCAGCAGCAGCCCCGCTAGCTTGGGCACCGGGGAGCTGTTTTTT. It yields the protein CASSSPASLGTGELFF.

V gene TRBV6-6 combines with J gene TRBJ2-1, with no clear D. V lost 7 bases, J lost 6 bases, and 16 bases lay in between. CDR3 length: 14 amino acids. Germline CDR1 reads MNHNY; CDR2 reads SVGAGI (reference sequence). CDR3 region: CASTPFYAGNEQFF. The CDR3 DNA reads as TGTGCCAGCACCCCTTTTTACGCCGGCAATGAGCAGTTCTTC.

The chain is built from TRBV6-5 and TRBJ1-3, with D unclear. From germline, CDR1 is MNHEY and CDR2 SVGAGI. The V end lost 0 bases, the J end lost 0 bases, and 9 bases lay between the germline ends. This CDR3 has 16 residues. CDR3 bases: TGTGCCAGCAGTTACTCACCAGGCTTCTCTGGAAACACCATATATTTT. Encoded protein: CASSYSPGFSGNTIYF.

On this clone: Other nucleotide sequences in the sample specify the same CDR3. The chain combines TRBV5-1 with TRBJ2-1, with D maybe TRBD2 (5 bases). The CDR3 covers 15 residues. V lost 3 bases to trimming and J lost 0 bases, with 10 bases between them. Germline V gives CDR1 SGHRS, CDR2 YFSETQ. The CDR3 DNA is TGCGCCAGCAGCTCGTCGGGGAGCTCCTACAATGAGCAGTTCTTC. The encoded protein is CASSSSGSSYNEQFF.

The chain is built from TRBV7-2 and TRBJ2-3, with D possibly matching TRBD1 (6 bases). The CDR3 runs to 16 residues. Between the trimmed V and J ends, which lost 2 bases and 6 bases, there was a span of 18 bases. Germline V lookup: CDR1 SGHTA, CDR2 FQGNSA. CDR3 sequence reads: CASSLRDIILGDTQYF. The CDR3 nucleotides are TGTGCCAGCAGCTTACGGGACATCATCCTTGGGGATACGCAGTATTTT.

The rearrangement uses TRBV18 and TRBJ1-5; D unclear. This CDR3 is built from 14 residues. The ends were cut back, 3 bases at V and 6 bases at J, with 12 bases in the middle. Germline V CDR1 and CDR2: KGHSH, LQKENI. The CDR3 DNA is TGTGCCAGCTCACCTTCCGAGGGTAGTCAGCCCCAGCATTTT. The encoded protein is CASSPSEGSQPQHF.

This chain joins TRBV19 and TRBJ2-5; D is unclear. The germline V and J ends were trimmed by 2 bases and 5 bases, with 9 bases remaining between them. The CDR3 runs to 13 residues. Germline V gene data show CDR1 as LNHDA and CDR2 as SQIVND (reference sequence). The CDR3 DNA follows: TGTGCCAGTAGTATATCGGCGCGGGAGACCCAGTACTTC. This encodes CASSISARETQYF.

The gene calls are TRBV18 and TRBJ2-5, with a tentative D call TRBD2 (6 bases). Germline lookup yields CDR1 KGHSH and CDR2 LQKENI. V lost 2 bases to trimming and J lost 5 bases, with 21 bases between them. There are 17 residues in the CDR3. The CDR3 reads CASSPMGRGIPWETQYF. DNA of the CDR3: TGTGCCAGCTCACCAATGGGACGGGGGATACCTTGGGAGACCCAGTACTTC. Based on the CDR3 plus reference TRBV18 and TRBJ2-5, the full variable domain is NAGVMQNPRHLVRRRGQEARLRCSPMKGHSHVYWYRQLPEEGLKFMVYLQKENIIDESGMPKERFSAEFPKEGPSILRIQQVVRGDSAAYFCASSPMGRGIPWETQYFGPGTRLLVL.

This clone was picked up one time. The chain joins TRBV7-2 to TRBJ1-1; 8 nucleotides agree with TRBD1. The CDR3 covers 17 residues. V trimming: 5 bases; J trimming: 4 bases; junction bases outside the gene matches: 15. The germline V gene has CDR1 SGHTA and CDR2 FQGNSA. The CDR3 is CASSPPWIRQGSTEAFF. CDR3 DNA: TGTGCCAGCAGCCCGCCTTGGATTCGACAGGGGTCCACTGAAGCTTTCTTT.

This chain links TRBV4-2 with TRBJ2-1; 10 bases fit TRBD2. The J segment lost 2 bases and the V segment lost 3 bases, leaving 7 bases of the junction unmatched. Germline V gene lookup returns CDR1 LGHNA and CDR2 YNFKEQ. CDR3 length: 17 amino acids. CDR3 region: CASSQSLAGVTYNEQFF. The CDR3 nucleotides read TGTGCCAGCAGCCAGAGCCTAGCGGGAGTCACCTACAATGAGCAGTTCTTC.

This clone appeared once. The chain joins TRBV27 to TRBJ1-1; no definite D call. Germline V gene data show CDR1 as MNHEY and CDR2 as SMNVEV (reference sequence). V dropped 2 bases and J dropped 4 bases, with 17 bases sitting between them. CDR3 length: 16 amino acids. The CDR3 bases are TGTGCCAGCAGTTTAGGAGGCCACCCGAGAGGCACTGAAGCTTTCTTT. This translates into CASSLGGHPRGTEAFF.

This chain links TRBV7-8 with TRBJ1-3; 7 bases are shared with TRBD1. This CDR3 has 18 amino acids. With V trimmed by 2 bases and J by 4 bases, 14 bases remained unmatched. CDR1 is SGHVS and CDR2 is FQNEAQ in the germline V gene. In nucleotides, the CDR3 is TGTGCCAGCAGCTTATGGTACCAGGGGGAGTCATTGGGAAACACCATATATTTT. Protein: CASSLWYQGESLGNTIYF.

V gene TRBV5-4 combines with J gene TRBJ2-1; 9 bases are shared with TRBD2. The ends lost 6 bases at V and 1 base at J; junction bases unmatched: 8. Germline CDR1 and CDR2: SGHNT and YYREEE (reference sequence). The CDR3 covers 16 residues. CDR3 region: CASNHNTSGSYNEQFF. The CDR3 DNA follows: TGTGCCAGCAACCATAACACTAGCGGGTCCTACAATGAGCAGTTCTTC.

This clone was seen only once. The chain links TRBV30 to TRBJ2-7; TRBD1 matches at 8 bases. V shed 4 bases and J 3 bases; nucleotides not matched to a gene: 11. Germline values: CDR1 GTSNPN, CDR2 SVGIG (reference sequence). There are 15 residues in the CDR3. CDR3 loop: CAWMPGTGPFYEQYF. CDR3 sequence (DNA): TGTGCCTGGATGCCCGGGACAGGACCGTTCTACGAGCAGTACTTC.

The chain uses TRBV5-3 and TRBJ1-1; the D is unclear. TRBV5-3 carries the ORF label, with uncertain function. Trimming pared 4 bases from V and 4 bases from J, leaving 8 bases between. This CDR3 is 12 amino acids long. Here the CDR3 reads CARSPSSTEAFF. The CDR3 DNA reads as TGTGCCAGAAGCCCCTCGAGCACTGAAGCTTTCTTT.

The chain is built from TRBV10-3 and TRBJ1-5, with 7 bases that match TRBD1. CDR1 and CDR2 from the germline V gene are ENHRY and SYGVKD. V gave up 4 bases and J gave up 0 bases; unmatched junction bases: 3. This CDR3 has 15 amino acids. CDR3 DNA sequence: TGTGCCATCAGTGGGACAGGAGATAGCAATCAGCCCCAGCATTTT. The encoded protein is CAISGTGDSNQPQHF.

The V call is TRBV7-2, the J call TRBJ2-1; 8 bases fit TRBD2. There are 15 residues in the CDR3. Trimming took 7 bases from V and 8 from J; bases not matched to a gene: 13. From germline, CDR1 is SGHTA and CDR2 FQGNSA. CDR3 bases: TGTGCCAGCACCCCGGGAGGGAGGCTGACAGATGAGCAGTTCTTC. This translates into CASTPGGRLTDEQFF.

The CDR3 reads CASRAGVSGNTIYF. DNA of the CDR3: TGTGCCAGCAGAGCAGGGGTTTCTGGAAACACCATATATTTT. The chain carries TRBV7-2 and TRBJ1-3; a weak D match, TRBD1 (6 bases). CDR3 size: 14 residues. V lost 6 bases to trimming and J lost 1 base, with 10 bases between them. In germline, CDR1 is SGHTA, CDR2 FQGNSA.

This rearrangement joins TRBV3-1 (or the pseudogene TRBV3-2) to TRBJ2-1; TRBD2 matches 9 bases. The germline gives CDR1 LGHDT, CDR2 YNNKEL (reference sequence). This CDR3 is built from 17 residues. The V and J ends lost 4 bases and 4 bases, in that order; junction bases with no gene match: 11. The CDR3 is CASSPLSGTSRYNEQFF. CDR3 DNA sequence: TGTGCCAGCAGCCCCCTCTCCGGGACTAGCAGATACAATGAGCAGTTCTTC.

The chain is built from TRBV14 and TRBJ1-2; D may be TRBD1 (5 bases). The germline V gene encodes CDR1 SGHDN and CDR2 FVKESK. V dropped 0 bases and J dropped 4 bases, with 12 bases sitting between them. The CDR3 spans 15 residues. CDR3 loop: CASSQDYGGIYGYTF. The CDR3 DNA reads TGTGCCAGCAGCCAAGATTACGGGGGTATCTATGGCTACACCTTC.

The V and J genes are TRBV2 and TRBJ2-2; the D gene is possibly TRBD1 (6 bases). V was clipped by 6 bases and J by 1 base, with 6 bases between them. The CDR3 covers 13 residues. Germline CDR1 is SNHLY and CDR2 is FYNNEI. CDR3 sequence: CASRTGNTGELFF. CDR3 sequence (DNA): TGTGCCAGCAGGACAGGGAACACCGGGGAGCTGTTTTTT.

The chain links TRBV3-1 (or the pseudogene TRBV3-2) to TRBJ2-7; perhaps TRBD1 as D (5 bases). V dropped 3 bases and J dropped 1 base, with 16 bases sitting between them. Germline V gene lookup returns CDR1 LGHDT and CDR2 YNNKEL (reference sequence). This CDR3 is built from 16 residues. The CDR3 DNA is TGTGCCAGCAGCCAGGATTTGGGGCCGAGATCCTACGAGCAGTACTTC. Translation gives CASSQDLGPRSYEQYF.

Only one count was recorded for this clone. V and J are TRBV5-1 and TRBJ2-4; maybe TRBD2 (6 bases). CDR1 is SGHRS, CDR2 YFSETQ, per germline. The ends were cut back, 2 bases at V and 8 bases at J, with 8 bases in the middle. The CDR3 is 12 amino acids. CDR3 DNA sequence: TGCGCCAGCAGCTTCGGGGGAGACATTCAGTACTTC. This sequence encodes CASSFGGDIQYF.

This chain joins TRBV6-5 and TRBJ2-7; D possibly corresponds to TRBD1 (7 bases). V lost 7 bases to trimming and J lost 2 bases, with 18 bases between them. Germline CDR1 MNHEY, CDR2 SVGAGI. The CDR3 contains 15 residues. As DNA, the CDR3 is TGTGCCAGCAAGCCGGGGTCAGGGGGGACCTACGAGCAGTACTTC. Translation: CASKPGSGGTYEQYF.

The J gene is TRBJ1-2, the V gene TRBV27; tentative D call: TRBD1 (6 bases). This CDR3 region has 15 residues. V was shortened by 6 bases and J by 4 bases, with 18 bases between the two germline ends. CDR1 is MNHEY and CDR2 is SMNVEV in the germline V gene (reference sequence). For the CDR3, the DNA is TGTGCCAGCAGCCCTCGGGACAACTCAATCTATGGCTACACCTTC. This encodes CASSPRDNSIYGYTF.

This clone appeared once. CDR3 in amino acids: CASRDPRGSNQPQHF. The DNA for the CDR3 is TGTGCCAGCAGGGACCCCAGGGGAAGCAATCAGCCCCAGCATTTT. This chain joins TRBV6-5 and TRBJ1-5; TRBD1 is a possible D gene (6 bases). The CDR3 sequence is 15 residues long. The V gene's germline CDR1 is MNHEY and CDR2 SVGAGI. V was cut by 6 bases and J by 1 base, with 13 bases left in between.

The rearrangement uses TRBV19 and TRBJ1-5; a possible D gene is TRBD1 (6 bases). The germline CDR1 and CDR2 sequences are LNHDA and SQIVND (reference sequence). Trimming left V 10 bases short and J 0 bases short, with 16 bases between. The CDR3 runs 15 residues. The CDR3 nucleotides are TGTGCCACCAAGGACAGCCAGCATAGCAATCAGCCCCAGCATTTT. Protein: CATKDSQHSNQPQHF.

The V call is TRBV14, the J call TRBJ1-1, with TRBD1 matching over 7 bases. J gave up 5 bases and V 0 bases, and 15 bases lay outside the gene matches. The CDR3 extends over 18 amino acids. The germline CDR1 and CDR2 sequences are SGHDN and FVKESK. The CDR3 is CASSQEGTVILGQTEAFF. Written as DNA, the CDR3 is TGTGCCAGCAGCCAAGAAGGGACAGTAATTCTCGGGCAGACTGAAGCTTTCTTT.

J is TRBJ1-2 and V is TRBV11-3; D is ambiguous. Germline V gives CDR1 SGHNT, CDR2 YENEEA. This CDR3 comprises 12 residues. V shed 2 bases and J shed 6 bases, with 7 bases lying between them. In DNA form, the CDR3 reads TGTGCCAGCAGCTTAAACAAGAATGGCTACACCTTC. Its translation: CASSLNKNGYTF.

The rearrangement links TRBV6-1 to TRBJ1-2; 7 bases align to TRBD1. This CDR3 has 16 amino acids. The V gene end was trimmed by 1 base and the J gene end by 7 bases; junction bases not matched to a gene: 12. CDR1 and CDR2 (germline): MNHNS, SASEGT. The CDR3 DNA reads as TGTGCCAGCAGTGAAGAAGAGGGGGCCCGGGTGCCTGGCTACACCTTC. It is translated as CASSEEEGARVPGYTF.